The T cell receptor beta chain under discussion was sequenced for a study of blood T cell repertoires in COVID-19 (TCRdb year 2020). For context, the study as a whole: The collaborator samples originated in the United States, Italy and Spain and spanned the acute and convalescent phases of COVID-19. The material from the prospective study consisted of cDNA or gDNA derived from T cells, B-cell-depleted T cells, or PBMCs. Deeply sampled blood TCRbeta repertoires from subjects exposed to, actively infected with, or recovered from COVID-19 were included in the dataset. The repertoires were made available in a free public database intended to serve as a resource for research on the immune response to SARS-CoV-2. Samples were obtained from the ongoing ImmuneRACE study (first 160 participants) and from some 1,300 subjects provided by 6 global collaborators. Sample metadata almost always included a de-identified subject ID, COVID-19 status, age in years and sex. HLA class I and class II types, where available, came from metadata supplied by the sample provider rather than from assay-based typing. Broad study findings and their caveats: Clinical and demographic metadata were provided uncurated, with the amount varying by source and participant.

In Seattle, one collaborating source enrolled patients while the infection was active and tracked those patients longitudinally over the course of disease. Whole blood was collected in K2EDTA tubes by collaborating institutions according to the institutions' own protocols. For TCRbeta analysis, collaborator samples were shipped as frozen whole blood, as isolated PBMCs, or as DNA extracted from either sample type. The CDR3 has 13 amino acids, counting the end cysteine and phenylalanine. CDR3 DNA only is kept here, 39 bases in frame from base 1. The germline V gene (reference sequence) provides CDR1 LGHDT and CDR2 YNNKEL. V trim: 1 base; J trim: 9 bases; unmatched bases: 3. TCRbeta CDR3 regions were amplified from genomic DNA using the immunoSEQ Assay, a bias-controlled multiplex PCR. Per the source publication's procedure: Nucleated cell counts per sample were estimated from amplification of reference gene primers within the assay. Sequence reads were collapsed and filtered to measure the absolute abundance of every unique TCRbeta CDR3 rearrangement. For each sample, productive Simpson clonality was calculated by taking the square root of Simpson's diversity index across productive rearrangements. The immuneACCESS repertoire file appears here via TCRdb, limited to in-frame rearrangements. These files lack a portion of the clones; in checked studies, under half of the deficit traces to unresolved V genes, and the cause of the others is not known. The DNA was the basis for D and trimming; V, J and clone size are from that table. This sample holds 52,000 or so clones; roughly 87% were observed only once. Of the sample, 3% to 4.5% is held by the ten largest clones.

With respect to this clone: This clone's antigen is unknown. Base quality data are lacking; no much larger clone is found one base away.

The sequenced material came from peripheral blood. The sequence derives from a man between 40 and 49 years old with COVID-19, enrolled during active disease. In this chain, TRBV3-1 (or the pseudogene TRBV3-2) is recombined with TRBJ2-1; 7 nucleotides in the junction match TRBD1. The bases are TGTGCCAGCAGCCAAGTAAACAGGGGTGAGCAGTTCTTC. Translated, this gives CASSQVNRGEQFF.